The clone carrying this TCR beta chain has more than one count but fewer than ten. Antigen: not known. Since all of the isolated RNA was reverse transcribed, expressed TCRB transcripts were what got sequenced. Generated by immunoSEQ multiplex PCR, the TCRdb table keeps only in-frame clones and is missing some. The sample holds approximately 29,000 clones, roughly 61% seen once. Trimming removed 2 bases from V and 5 bases from J, with 13 bases in between. Germline CDR1 LNHDA, CDR2 SQIVND (reference sequence). The length of the CDR3 is 15 residues. This specimen belongs to a study of beta chain features in type 1 diabetes. In the study overall: Healthy donors, compared against patients, showed similar age, gender and cell yields. The study's findings and limits: Lower insertion and higher deletion counts appeared at VDJ junctions in type 1 diabetes patients. Type 1 diabetes patients showed a moderate but significant shortening of TCRB CDR3s in all four CD4+ subsets.

The J gene is TRBJ2-1, the V gene TRBV19, with D tentatively TRBD1 (5 bases). The sample taken for sequencing was Tregs from blood. The receptor's source is a woman under 40 with type 1 diabetes. Here the CDR3 DNA reads TGTGCCAGTAGTATACCCCTGGGGCTAAACAATGAGCAGTTCTTC. This sequence encodes CASSIPLGLNNEQFF.